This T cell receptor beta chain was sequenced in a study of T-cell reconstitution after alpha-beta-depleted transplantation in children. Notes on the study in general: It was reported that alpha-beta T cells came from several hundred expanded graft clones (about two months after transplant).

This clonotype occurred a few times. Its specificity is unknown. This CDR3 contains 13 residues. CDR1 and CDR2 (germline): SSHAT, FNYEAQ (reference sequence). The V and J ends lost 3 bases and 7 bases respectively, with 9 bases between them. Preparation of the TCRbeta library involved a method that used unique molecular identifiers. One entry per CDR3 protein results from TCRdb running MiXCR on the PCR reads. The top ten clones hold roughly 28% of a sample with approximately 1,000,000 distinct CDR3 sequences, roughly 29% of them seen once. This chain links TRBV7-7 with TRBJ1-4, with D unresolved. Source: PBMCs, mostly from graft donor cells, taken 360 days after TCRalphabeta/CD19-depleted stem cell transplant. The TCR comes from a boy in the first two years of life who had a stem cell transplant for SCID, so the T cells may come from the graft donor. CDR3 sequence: CASSLNCGEKLFF. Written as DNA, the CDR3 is TGTGCCAGCAGCTTGAATTGCGGTGAAAAACTGTTTTTT.